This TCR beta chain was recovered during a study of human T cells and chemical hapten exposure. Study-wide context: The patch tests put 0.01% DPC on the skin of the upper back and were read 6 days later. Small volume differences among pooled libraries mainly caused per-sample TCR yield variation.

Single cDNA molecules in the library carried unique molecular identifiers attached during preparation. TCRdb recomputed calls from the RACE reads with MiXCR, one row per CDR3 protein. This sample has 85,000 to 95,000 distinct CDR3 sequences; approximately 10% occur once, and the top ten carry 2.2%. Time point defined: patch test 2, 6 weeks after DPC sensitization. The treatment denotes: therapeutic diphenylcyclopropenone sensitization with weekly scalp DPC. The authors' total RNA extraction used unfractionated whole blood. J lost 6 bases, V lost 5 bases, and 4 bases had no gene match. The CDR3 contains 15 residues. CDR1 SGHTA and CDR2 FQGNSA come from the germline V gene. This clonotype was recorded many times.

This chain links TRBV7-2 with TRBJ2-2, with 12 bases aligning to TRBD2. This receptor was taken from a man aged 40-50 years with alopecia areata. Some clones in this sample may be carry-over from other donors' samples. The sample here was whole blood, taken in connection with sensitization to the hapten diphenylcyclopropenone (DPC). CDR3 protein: CASSEGLAGAGELFF. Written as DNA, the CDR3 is TGTGCCAGCAGCGAGGGACTAGCGGGTGCCGGGGAGCTGTTTTTT.